This entry lists 2 T cell receptor beta chains sequenced from one sample in a study of blood T cells in healthy people across ages. PCR was performed a second time for about 6 to 11 cycles using a sample-barcoded 5' primer and a J-beta primer mix. TCRdb redid the calling of the 5' RACE reads with MiXCR, one entry per CDR3 protein. The sample carries more than 600,000 distinct CDR3 sequences, around 25% recorded once. This sample was also put to use in a study of T cells of mothers and their children.

Material: blood. The origin of the receptors is a boy younger than 18 in good health.

The CDR3 nucleotides are TGCAGCGTTGAGTCGAACCGGGACAGGCCAGCTTTCTTT. It is translated as CSVESNRDRPAFF. The J gene is TRBJ1-1, the V gene TRBV29-1; 8 nucleotides align to TRBD1. The CDR3 is 13 amino acids. Germline V gene sequence: CDR1 SQVTM, CDR2 ANQGSEA. After removal of 3 bases from V and 10 bases from J, the junction contained 10 bases not matched to a gene. Based on the CDR3 plus reference TRBV29-1 and TRBJ1-1, the full variable domain is SAVISQKPSRDICQRGTSLTIQCQVDSQVTMMFWYRQQPGQSLTLIATANQGSEATYESGFVIDKFPISRPNLTFSTLTVSNMSPEDSSIYLCSVESNRDRPAFFGQGTRLTVV.

The gene calls are TRBV2 and TRBJ1-2; D may be TRBD1 (5 bases). Trimming cost V 1 base and J 6 bases, with 9 bases left between them. The V gene's germline CDR1 is SNHLY and CDR2 FYNNEI. This CDR3 has 13 residues. CDR3 protein: CASSEGGADGYTF. DNA of the CDR3: TGTGCCAGCAGTGAAGGGGGCGCGGATGGCTACACCTTC.